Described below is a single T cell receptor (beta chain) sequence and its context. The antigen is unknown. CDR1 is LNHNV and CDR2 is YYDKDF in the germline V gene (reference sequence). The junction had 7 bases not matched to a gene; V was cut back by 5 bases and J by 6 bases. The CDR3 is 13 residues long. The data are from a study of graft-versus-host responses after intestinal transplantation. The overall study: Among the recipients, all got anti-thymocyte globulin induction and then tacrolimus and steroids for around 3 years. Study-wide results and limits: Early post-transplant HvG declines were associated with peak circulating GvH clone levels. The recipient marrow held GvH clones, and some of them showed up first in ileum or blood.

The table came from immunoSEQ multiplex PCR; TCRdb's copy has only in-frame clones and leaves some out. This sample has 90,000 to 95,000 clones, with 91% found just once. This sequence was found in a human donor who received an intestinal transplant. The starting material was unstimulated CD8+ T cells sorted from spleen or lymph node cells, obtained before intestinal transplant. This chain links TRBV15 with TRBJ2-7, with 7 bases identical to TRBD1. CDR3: CATSVGQVREQYF. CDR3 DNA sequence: TGTGCCACCAGCGTAGGACAGGTCCGCGAGCAGTACTTC.